This TCR beta chain was identified in a study of T cells in Graves' hyperthyroidism and ophthalmopathy. Study results and limitations: A 13 V-J model separated ophthalmopathy from stable hyperthyroidism.

A remark on this clonotype: Its antigen is undetermined.

Researchers took RNA transcripts and amplified the TCR beta CDR3 regions from them. TCR CDR3 underwent first-round RT-PCR with the HTBI primer set. TCRdb reprocessed the multiplex PCR reads with MiXCR, giving one entry per CDR3 protein. The table lists about 380,000 distinct CDR3 sequences, approximately 15% of them singletons, with less than 25% in the top ten. The CDR3 spans 13 residues. V lost 8 bases and J 3 bases, leaving 14 bases between the germline ends. Germline CDR1 and CDR2: LNHNV and YYDKDF (reference sequence). Those patients with uncontrolled infection, other autoimmune disease, pregnancy or lactation were excluded. Diagnoses were established using clinical symptoms, serum thyroxine and TRAb, thyroid ultrasound and orbital computed tomography.

The chain is built from TRBV15 and TRBJ2-7; D might be TRBD1 (5 bases). Sequenced material: blood. The receptor was derived from a man aged 25 to 40 with Graves' hyperthyroidism that later progressed to Graves' ophthalmopathy. The CDR3 nucleotides read TGTGCCACCCAGGGCTACTCGGACTACGAGCAGTACTTC. This encodes CATQGYSDYEQYF. The complete variable domain, with remaining parts taken from reference TRBV15 and TRBJ2-7, reads DAMVIQNPRYQVTQFGKPVTLSCSQTLNHNVMYWYQQKSSQAPKLLFHYYDKDFNNEADTPDNFQSRRPNTSFCFLDIRSPGLGDTAMYLCATQGYSDYEQYFGPGTRLTVT.